This T cell receptor (beta chain) was retrieved from a study of T cell repertoires in cytomegalovirus infection. Background on the study: CMV epitopes that were recently identified and HLA-C-restricted were used alongside well-studied HLA-B-restricted ones. From public TCR beta signatures came an indication of both CMV infection and matching HLA type.

Trimming took off 5 bases at V and 0 bases at J, with 13 bases between the two ends. Germline CDR1 SGHTA, CDR2 FQGNSA. The CDR3 totals 15 residues. The sample holds a few counts of this clonotype. The antigen is not known. Each CDR3 protein is one row after TCRdb ran MiXCR on the reads. The sample records hundreds of thousands of distinct CDR3 sequences, roughly 30% being singletons. The chain recombines TRBV7-2 with TRBJ2-5; D is uncertain. The specimen was cultured PBMCs, collected from culture after CMV antigen stimulation. This TCR was sampled from a human donor in good health (CMV status not recorded). Some clones in this sample may be carry-over from other donors' samples. The CDR3 DNA is TGTGCCAGCAGCCTACTTAATGCCTACCAAGAGACCCAGTACTTC. It specifies CASSLLNAYQETQYF.